What follows are 5 T cell receptor beta chains derived from one specimen sequenced in a study of blood T cells in healthy people across ages. Together with a sample-barcoded 5' primer, a J-beta primer mix was included in a second PCR lasting roughly 6 to 12 cycles. TCRdb called the 5' RACE reads again in MiXCR, with one record for every CDR3 protein. The sample has 750,000 to 1,000,000 distinct CDR3 sequences, just under 30% seen once. The same data also went into a second study, on T cells of mothers and their children.

The sample was blood. Every receptor here comes from a woman aged 40-49 years in good health.

This clonotype turned up a few times. This sequence joins TRBV29-1 and TRBJ2-2, with D hard to call. Per germline, CDR1 SQVTM and CDR2 ANQGSEA. With 6 bases removed from V and 4 bases from J, the gap between germline ends came to 9 bases. The CDR3 covers 12 residues. The CDR3 nucleotides are TGCAGCGTCTTACATCTCACCGGGGAGCTGTTTTTT. This codes for CSVLHLTGELFF.

J is TRBJ1-2 and V is TRBV9; D is undetermined. The CDR3 spans 16 residues. The germline CDR1 and CDR2 sequences are SGDLS and YYNGEE. The germline V and J ends were trimmed by 3 bases and 4 bases, with 19 bases remaining between them. The CDR3 DNA sequence: TGTGCCAGCAGCGCCCATTCTCCAACCGACCCCTATGGCTACACCTTC. Its protein is CASSAHSPTDPYGYTF.

This clonotype was detected a few times. The chain is built from TRBV27 and TRBJ1-1; D not certain. V gave up 1 base and J gave up 1 base, with 7 bases separating them. This CDR3 contains 14 residues. CDR1 and CDR2 (germline): MNHEY, SMNVEV (reference sequence). The CDR3 nucleotides read TGTGCCAGCAGTTTATATGCCGGGAACACTGAAGCTTTCTTT. This sequence encodes CASSLYAGNTEAFF.

The chain links TRBV5-1 to TRBJ2-7; 10 bases agree with TRBD1. The J call is doubtful: the DNA matches TRBJ2-5 better. Germline CDR1 reads SGHRS; CDR2 reads YFSETQ. CDR3 length: 19 residues. The CDR3 DNA follows: TGCGCCAGCAGCACGGGACAGGGGCGCGCAGCCATGGTAGTGGAGACCCAGTACTTC. Translating it yields CASSTGQGRAAMVVETQYF.

Ten or more counts support this clonotype. This chain links TRBV29-1 with TRBJ1-2, with a possible D match to TRBD1 (6 bases). CDR3 size: 15 residues. Germline CDR1 SQVTM, CDR2 ANQGSEA. The germline V and J ends were trimmed by 4 bases and 3 bases, with 18 bases remaining between them. In DNA, the CDR3 is TGCAGCGTTGCCGGGGCGTGGGCAGGGGACTATGGCTACACCTTC. This encodes CSVAGAWAGDYGYTF. The complete variable domain, with remaining parts taken from reference TRBV29-1 and TRBJ1-2, reads SAVISQKPSRDICQRGTSLTIQCQVDSQVTMMFWYRQQPGQSLTLIATANQGSEATYESGFVIDKFPISRPNLTFSTLTVSNMSPEDSSIYLCSVAGAWAGDYGYTFGSGTRLTVV.